The T cell receptor (beta chain) under discussion was sequenced for a study of PD-L1 blockade in urothelial cancer (dated by TCRdb to the late 2010s). Notes on the research overall: All patients started therapy in the mid-2010s and received atezolizumab 1,200 mg intravenously every 3 weeks. About 90% of the 29 patients were males with bladder-origin urothelial cancer, and about 65% of the roughly 29 reported a prior smoking history. An ECOG performance status of 0 or 1 was recorded for the patients, and 0 to 3 prior chemotherapy regimens had been received by the patients. Blood samples were analyzed 3 weeks after the start of treatment (second dose) and 6 weeks after the start of treatment. A median of around 150,000 T cells and 80,000 to 95,000 unique TCRs was obtained from blood samples, and a median clonality of roughly 0.082 was observed. An exploratory multi-omic analysis was conducted of the somatic, immune and clinical correlates of response to PD-L1 blockade with atezolizumab in urothelial cancer. Pretreatment tumor samples, along with matched peripheral blood collected serially before and after atezolizumab treatment, underwent TCR sequencing. Progression-free survival longer than 6 months counted as durable clinical benefit, and TCR features were additionally tested against both progression-free and overall survival. Whole exome sequencing and RNA sequencing of pretreatment tumors were performed alongside TCR sequencing in the same patients. Under 10 patients achieved durable clinical benefit and some 21 did not. Approximately 29 patients had pretreatment blood TCR-seq, about 25 had at least one posttreatment blood collection, and about 25 had tumor TCR-seq. What the work shows at the level of the full study, not this receptor alone: Because the sample size was small (n = 29) and many of the analyses were exploratory, the results are meant to be hypothesis-generating. Among patients with durable benefit, tumor-associated TCR clones showed greater expansion in peripheral blood 3 weeks after treatment started (n ≈ 23, p = 0.022). Improved progression-free and overall survival was found to be associated with pretreatment peripheral blood TCR clonality below the median.

Each PCR received spiked-in synthetic TCR analog templates so that absolute template abundance could be estimated from read counts. Using the immunoSEQ assay, TCRbeta CDR3 regions were amplified from genomic DNA with bias-controlled V and J gene primers. Sequencing of rearranged TCRbeta segments was done at approximately 20X coverage. On the study's bioinformatics: Sequencing errors were corrected by clustering and CDR3s were annotated against IMGT to assign V, D and J genes. Only productive TCRbeta rearrangements were used in downstream analyses, excluding out-of-frame or stop-codon sequences. Clonality was calculated as one minus the Shannon entropy normalized by the log of the number of unique productive sequences. Fisher's exact test with Benjamini-Hochberg correction, at a threshold of adjusted p below 0.01, was used to find clones that differed between time points or between blood and tumor. TCRdb carries this immuneACCESS record with in-frame sequences only. Its versions omit some clonotypes, under half of them owing to an unresolved V gene in the studies checked, with the rest unexplained. V and J calls and clone size are given by that table; D and trimming were obtained from the DNA. The sample table lists about 74,000 clones, approximately 81% of them with a count of one. The ten biggest clones cover approximately 4.7% of the sample.

The CDR3 runs 16 amino acids, cysteine and phenylalanine included. Of the read, only the CDR3 DNA is kept; its 48 bases are in frame from base 1. Looking up the germline V gene yields CDR1 SGHRS and CDR2 YFSETQ. From V the trimming removes 0 bases and from J it removes 3 bases, while the gene matches leave 3 bases of the junction unaccounted for. On this clone itself: Its antigen is unknown. Per-base quality was not reported, and no clone a single base away is much larger than it.

The cohort included 25 to 30 patients with locally advanced or metastatic urothelial carcinoma who were treated at Memorial Sloan Kettering on a trial protocol. Peripheral blood mononuclear cells were collected pretreatment and during treatment, at between 1 and 8 total time points per patient. The Qiagen DNeasy Blood extraction kit was used to purify genomic DNA from total PBMCs and tumor samples. PBMCs were collected pretreatment and during treatment and were isolated and stored as previously described. The receptor chain draws on TRBV5-1 and TRBJ2-2; 9 junctional bases match TRBD1. Sample: PBMCs, taken around atezolizumab (anti-PD-L1) treatment. This clonotype originated in a man between 65 and 79 years old with urothelial cancer. The sequenced DNA: TGCGCCAGCAGCTTGGGTTGGGACAGGGACACCGGGGAGCTGTTTTTT. This gives the protein CASSLGWDRDTGELFF.